The TCR beta chain under discussion was sequenced for a study of shared clonotypes between healthy human individuals. Study context: CD4 naive and memory got three plates each, CD8 naive two, CD8 memory one.

Study-level points and caveats: A few donors showed sharing of around 5% of naive CD4 clonotypes.

On sorted subsets, replicate PCRs used 150 to 250 ng DNA, or 25,000 to 35,000 T cell genomes. Assay: immunoSEQ multiplex PCR; the TCRdb copy retains only in-frame clones and omits some. Of a few million clones listed, approximately 90% are singletons. For this clone: Its antigen is not known.

CDR1 PRHDT and CDR2 FYEKMQ come from the germline V gene (reference sequence). V lost 8 bases to trimming and J lost 6 bases, with 17 bases between them. The length of the CDR3 is 13 residues. This receptor was taken from a young man in good health. Sequencing was done on a sample of naive CD4+ T cells sorted from blood. Documented subset: CD45RA+ positively selected. The V call is TRBV13, the J call TRBJ2-7, with D possibly being TRBD1 (5 bases). The CDR3 is CASGVAGKGEQYF. CDR3 nucleotides: TGTGCCAGCGGTGTCGCAGGGAAGGGCGAGCAGTACTTC.